These T cell receptor beta chains were read from a single sample in a study of memory CD4+ T cells and cytomegalovirus serostatus. Using immunoSEQ multiplex PCR, the repertoire was profiled, and TCRdb retains in-frame clones only, with some absent. The sample comprises 30,000 to 45,000 clones, 79% of which are singletons, and roughly 5.7% rests with the top ten. Sequencing input: memory CD4+ T cells from blood. The receptors originated from an adult in good health and CMV-seropositive. CDR3s include the opening cysteine and the closing phenylalanine or tryptophan. A D gene is named only where the DNA matches it firmly. The listing skips clone size in some rows; elsewhere it reads once, few, many or a size class.

V	J	D	length	size	CDR3	DNA
TRBV5-6	TRBJ2-1	NA	15	NA	CASSPPGVRGNEQFF	TGTGCCAGCAGCCCCCCCGGGGTTCGAGGCAATGAGCAGTTCTTC
TRBV7-2	TRBJ1-2	NA	14	NA	CASSLARVGYGYTF	TGTGCCAGCAGCTTAGCCAGGGTTGGCTATGGCTACACCTTC
TRBV5-8	TRBJ1-6	NA	14	NA	CASSLTVYNSPLHF	TGTGCCAGCAGCTTGACGGTCTATAATTCACCCCTCCACTTT
TRBV7-2	TRBJ2-3	TRBD2	16	NA	CASSLGVLAETDTQYF	TGTGCCAGCAGCTTAGGAGTACTAGCGGAGACAGATACGCAGTATTTT
TRBV6-1	TRBJ2-7	NA	13	once	CASSEAVQAEQYF	TGTGCCAGCAGTGAAGCTGTTCAGGCCGAGCAGTACTTC
TRBV7-2	TRBJ1-2	NA	14	NA	CASSSGGANYGYTF	TGTGCCAGCAGCTCGGGGGGGGCTAACTATGGCTACACCTTC
TRBV18	TRBJ1-3	NA	15	NA	CASSPLGESGNTIYF	TGTGCCAGCTCACCACTAGGGGAATCTGGAAACACCATATATTTT
TRBV6-5	TRBJ2-2	NA	15	medium-sized	CASTPGRGIAGELFF	TGTGCCAGCACCCCTGGGAGAGGAATAGCCGGGGAGCTGTTTTTT
TRBV15	TRBJ2-3	NA	14	NA	CATSRAPGSDTQYF	TGTGCCACCAGCAGGGCACCAGGGTCAGATACGCAGTATTTT
TRBV7-6	TRBJ1-4	NA	14	NA	CASSNPLSTKKLFF	TGTGCCAGCAGCAACCCACTCAGCACGAAAAAACTGTTTTTT
TRBV18	TRBJ2-1	NA	16	few	CASSPVPGSTRGEQFF	TGTGCCAGCTCGCCCGTTCCAGGGTCTACCCGTGGTGAGCAGTTCTTC
TRBV11-2	TRBJ1-6	NA	12	NA	CASSLANSPLHF	TGTGCCAGCAGCTTAGCGAATTCACCCCTCCACTTT
TRBV19	TRBJ1-1	NA	17	NA	CASSQDRGNLRNTEAFF	TGTGCCAGTAGTCAGGACAGAGGCAATTTAAGGAACACTGAAGCTTTCTTT
TRBV7-2	TRBJ2-1	TRBD2	14	NA	CASTLEGGSNEQFF	TGTGCCAGCACCTTAGAGGGAGGGTCGAATGAGCAGTTCTTC
TRBV6-5	TRBJ1-4	TRBD1	14	NA	CASSRQGVGEKLFF	TGTGCCAGCAGTCGACAGGGGGTGGGTGAAAAACTGTTTTTT
TRBV19	TRBJ1-2	NA	15	NA	CASSMIYRSEYGYTF	TGTGCCAGTAGTATGATATATCGCTCGGAGTATGGCTACACCTTC
TRBV7-8	TRBJ2-7	TRBD2	15	NA	CASSTPLAGASREYF	TGTGCCAGCAGCACCCCGCTAGCGGGAGCCTCGAGGGAGTACTTC
TRBV4-3	TRBJ1-4	NA	15	NA	CASSQEWGVGEKLFF	TGCGCCAGCAGCCAAGAATGGGGGGTTGGTGAAAAACTGTTTTTT
TRBV5-5	TRBJ1-1	TRBD1	16	NA	CASSSAPTGAGTEAFF	TGTGCCAGCAGTTCCGCTCCGACAGGGGCTGGCACTGAAGCTTTCTTT
TRBV11-3	TRBJ2-7	NA	13	NA	CASSPKSGGEQYF	TGTGCCAGCAGCCCAAAAAGTGGAGGAGAGCAGTACTTC
TRBV19	TRBJ1-6	TRBD1	14	NA	CASSSGQDNSPLHF	TGTGCCAGTAGTTCGGGACAGGATAATTCACCCCTCCACTTT
TRBV23-1	TRBJ1-5	NA	12	NA	CASSRQGEAQHF	TGCGCCAGCAGTCGGCAGGGAGAGGCCCAGCATTTT
TRBV9	TRBJ1-4	TRBD1	18	NA	CASSVEPQGALGYEKLFF	TGTGCCAGCAGCGTAGAGCCCCAGGGGGCTCTGGGGTATGAAAAACTGTTTTTT
TRBV6-1	TRBJ1-2	NA	13	once	CASSPTRANGYTF	TGTGCCAGCAGTCCCACCAGGGCGAATGGCTACACCTTC
TRBV4-2	TRBJ1-1	NA	13	NA	CASSQDTAGEAFF	TGTGCCAGCAGCCAAGACACCGCTGGTGAAGCTTTCTTT
TRBV4-3	TRBJ1-5	NA	16	once	CASSQDLRGGNQPQHF	TGCGCCAGCAGCCAAGATTTAAGGGGTGGCAATCAGCCCCAGCATTTT
TRBV15	TRBJ1-2	NA	14	NA	CATSRDQEYYGYTF	TGTGCCACCAGCAGAGATCAGGAATACTATGGCTACACCTTC
TRBV7-3	TRBJ2-6	NA	17	NA	CASSLGRASSGANVLTF	TGTGCCAGCAGCTTAGGCAGGGCCAGCTCTGGGGCCAACGTCCTGACTTTC
TRBV29-1	TRBJ1-3	NA	15	few	CSVEYPGPTGNTIYF	TGCAGCGTTGAATACCCCGGGCCAACTGGAAACACCATATATTTT
TRBV6-5	TRBJ1-5	NA	15	NA	CATRIQENSNQPQHF	TGTGCCACCAGGATACAGGAGAATAGCAATCAGCCCCAGCATTTT
TRBV7-9	TRBJ2-7	TRBD2	14	once	CASSPGTTTYEQYF	TGTGCCAGCAGCCCTGGGACTACCACCTACGAGCAGTACTTC